The 31 T cell receptor beta chains in this list originate from one sample, sequenced in a study of tumor-infiltrating lymphocytes in primary liver carcinoma (dated by TCRdb to 2016 to 2017). Without any cell sorting, total RNA and DNA were extracted together from roughly 20-30 mg of bulk tissue using the AllPrep DNA/RNA mini kit. Data came from an Illumina HiSeq 2500. Using a constant-region primer and ProtoScript II reverse transcriptase, TCRbeta-specific cDNA was reverse-transcribed from roughly 460 ng total RNA. Construction of the TCRbeta libraries relied on three nested rounds of multiplex PCR, following a slightly modified ARM-PCR procedure. Multiplex TRBV1-TRBV30 forward primers and a Cbeta reverse primer were used in the first two PCR rounds, each of which was run for around 9 cycles. The public reads were run again by TCRdb, first through fastp at Q25 and then through MiXCR, and only productive beta chains were kept. Each entry is one CDR3 protein sequence, shown with its most common DNA and genes. The sample includes some 100,000 distinct CDR3 sequences, with around two thirds observed a single time. The ten most abundant clones make up more than 10% of the sample.

The sequenced material came from liver tumor tissue from sampling region 2. The cell subset or site label here, explained by the study, means: tumor region T2, inferior pole. Source of these receptors: a woman in her fifties or sixties with primary liver carcinoma and hepatitis B virus infection.

This clonotype was seen a few times. An end of the junction differs from the germline gene, which may be a read error. The rearrangement uses TRBV6-1 and TRBJ1-5; 8 positions agree with TRBD1. The CDR3 consists of 14 residues. The germline V gene encodes CDR1 MNHNS and CDR2 SASEGT. For the CDR3, the DNA is TGTGCCAGCAGTCGGACAGGGCAGGATCAGCCCCAGCATTTC. Translated: CASSRTGQDQPQHF.

Comment on this clonotype: Since the CDR3 does not end with the conserved phenylalanine or tryptophan, this likely comes from a read error. The chain uses TRBV12-3 or TRBV12-4 and TRBJ1-2; TRBD1 aligns across 8 bases. The CDR3 has 14 residues. The CDR3, as DNA: TGTGCCAGCAGTTACTGGACAGGGAACTATGACTACACCCTC. Its protein is CASSYWTGNYDYTL.

This clonotype was observed a few times. The chain joins TRBV28 to TRBJ2-3, with D possibly being TRBD1 (5 bases). The V end was cut by 8 bases, the J end by 6 bases, with 18 bases between. Germline V gene data show CDR1 as MDHEN and CDR2 as SYDVKM. The CDR3 sequence is 14 residues long. CDR3 nucleotides: TGTGCCAGCTTTGACAGATCCCCCGGGGATACGCAGTATTTT. Translating it yields CASFDRSPGDTQYF.

The chain couples TRBV11-2 to TRBJ2-1; D call uncertain. Germline V gives CDR1 SGHAT, CDR2 FQNNGV. The CDR3 has 16 residues. Trimming took off 1 base at V and 0 bases at J, with 10 bases between the two ends. This CDR3 reads CASSLGRVSSYNEQFF. The CDR3 nucleotides read TGTGCCAGCAGCTTAGGAAGGGTAAGCTCCTACAATGAGCAGTTCTTC.

As for this clonotype: One end of the junction does not line up with germline, which may come from a read error. V is TRBV11-2 and J is TRBJ2-7, with D possibly TRBD2 on 5 matching bases. Germline-derived CDR1 and CDR2 are SGHAT and FQNNGV. The CDR3 sequence is 15 residues long. The CDR3 nucleotides are TGTGCCAGCAGCTTTAGTCGGGGAACATCCTACGAGCAGTATTTC. Translating it yields CASSFSRGTSYEQYF.

The chain combines TRBV4-2 with TRBJ2-1; 7 positions match TRBD1. There are 14 residues in the CDR3. From germline, CDR1 is LGHNA and CDR2 YNFKEQ. V lost 3 bases and J lost 15; bases outside the gene matches: 14. Here the CDR3 reads CASSHVRGDRVTFF. CDR3 nucleotides: TGTGCCAGCAGCCATGTTAGGGGAGACAGGGTCACGTTCTTC.

Of note for this clonotype: One junction end disagrees with the germline gene, perhaps due to a read error. The gene calls are TRBV6-6 and TRBJ2-7; no firm D call. The germline V gene has CDR1 MNHNY and CDR2 SVGAGI (reference sequence). This CDR3 spans 14 amino acids. The CDR3 is CAGSYQSSTYELYF. The CDR3 DNA sequence: TGTGCCGGCAGTTACCAAAGTTCTACCTACGAGCTGTACTTC.

This clonotype was detected ten times or more. The rearrangement links TRBV28 to TRBJ2-3; 9 bases are a match to TRBD1. Germline trimming cut 6 bases from V and 14 bases from J; bases unmatched to any gene: 9. CDR1 is MDHEN, CDR2 SYDVKM, per germline. This CDR3 is built from 12 residues. The CDR3: CASSSLRDRAYF. CDR3 bases: TGTGCCAGCAGCTCCCTCCGGGACAGGGCGTATTTT.

Concerning this clonotype itself: The junction departs from germline at one end; a sequencing error may be responsible. The chain carries TRBV29-1 and TRBJ1-2, with 9 bases aligning to TRBD1. Germline V gene data show CDR1 as SQVTM and CDR2 as ANQGSEA. The CDR3 is 14 amino acids. CDR3 bases: TGCCGCGTTACCGGGACAGGGTCCTTCTATGGCTACACTTTC. It codes for CRVTGTGSFYGYTF. The full variable domain, its missing parts supplied by reference TRBV29-1 and TRBJ1-2, is SAVISQKPSRDICQRGTSLTIQCQVDSQVTMMFWYRQQPGQSLTLIATANQGSEATYESGFVIDKFPISRPNLTFSTLTVSNMSPEDSSIYLCRVTGTGSFYGYTFGSGTRLTVV.

The chain carries TRBV12-3 or TRBV12-4 and TRBJ2-3; the match to TRBD1 covers 7 bases. The trim removed 9 bases at V and 5 bases at J, leaving 14 bases unmatched. There are 15 residues in the CDR3. The CDR3 DNA reads TGTGCCAGTAGTATTCGACAGGGTGGCATAGATACGCAGTATTTT. Protein product: CASSIRQGGIDTQYF.

This chain uses TRBV11-3 with TRBJ2-2; 12 bases line up with TRBD2. The junction had 9 bases not matched to a gene; V was cut back by 9 bases and J by 1 base. Germline CDR1 is SGHNT and CDR2 is YENEEA. The CDR3 extends over 17 amino acids. The CDR3 loop is CASSPGLAGWNTGELFF. The CDR3 coding sequence is TGTGCCAGTAGCCCTGGACTAGCGGGATGGAACACCGGGGAGCTGTTTTTT.

As regards this clonotype: Relative to the germline gene, one junction end is altered; a read error may explain this. The chain carries TRBV4-1 and TRBJ1-2; D possibly corresponds to TRBD1 (6 bases). The CDR3 is made up of 15 amino acids. Germline V gene lookup returns CDR1 MGHRA and CDR2 YSYEKL. CDR3 loop: CASSHTGTLNYGYIF. The CDR3 nucleotides are TGCGCCAGCAGCCACACCGGGACACTGAACTATGGCTACATCTTC.

The table lists this clonotype with many counts. This chain links TRBV6-1 with TRBJ2-5, with D possibly matching TRBD2 (6 bases). This CDR3 spans 18 amino acids. Germline V CDR1 and CDR2: MNHNS, SASEGT. Trimming removed 3 bases from V and 1 base from J, with 21 bases in between. The CDR3 sequence is CASSDFWRAGLAQETQYF. In DNA, the CDR3 is TGTGCCAGCAGTGATTTTTGGAGGGCCGGTTTGGCCCAAGAGACCCAGTACTTC.

This clonotype has ten or more counts. The J gene is TRBJ1-5, the V gene TRBV12-3 or TRBV12-4; possible D gene TRBD1, 6 bases. V shed 5 bases and J shed 0 bases, with 11 bases lying between them. CDR3 length: 15 residues. This chain's CDR3 is CASSPTGNSNQPQHF. The CDR3 DNA reads TGTGCCAGCAGTCCGACAGGCAATAGCAATCAGCCCCAGCATTTT.

In its sample, this clonotype was seen a few times. The chain combines TRBV29-1 with TRBJ2-1; D is uncertain. In germline, CDR1 is SQVTM, CDR2 ANQGSEA. The CDR3 consists of 12 residues. CDR3 protein: CSIDTPHREQFF. The CDR3 nucleotides read TGCAGTATTGATACGCCTCATAGGGAGCAGTTCTTC.

Of note for this clonotype: A junction boundary mismatches the germline segment, possibly from a read error. This chain joins TRBV28 and TRBJ2-1; D uncertain. The CDR3 loop spans 16 amino acids. In germline, CDR1 is MDHEN, CDR2 SYDVKM. CDR3 in DNA: TGTGCCAGCTCACCCGGTGTCGGGTCACCCTACTATGAGCAATTCTTC. It specifies CASSPGVGSPYYEQFF.

Regarding this clonotype: This may come from a read error, since a much larger clone is one base off. The V gene is TRBV6-6, the J gene TRBJ1-5; D ambiguous. The assigned J gene may be wrong: the sequence end matches TRBJ2-3 better. Per germline, CDR1 MNHNY and CDR2 SVGAGI (reference sequence). The CDR3 loop spans 12 amino acids. The CDR3 loop reads CASSYSNQPQYF. The CDR3 DNA sequence: TGTGCCAGCAGTTACAGCAATCAGCCCCAGTATTTT.

With respect to this clonotype: The junction departs from the called germline gene at one end, perhaps through a read error. V is TRBV5-4 and J is TRBJ2-7, with 7 bases fitting TRBD1. The CDR3 is made up of 13 amino acids. Germline CDR1 reads SGHNT; CDR2 reads YYREEE (reference sequence). CDR3 sequence reads: CAGSNRDRYEQYF. CDR3 bases: TGTGCCGGCAGCAACCGGGACAGATACGAGCAGTACTTC.

As to this clonotype: This may come from a read error, since a much larger clone is one base off. In this CDR3 the conserved last residue, phenylalanine or tryptophan, is missing, so a read error is likely. This chain links TRBV6-2 or TRBV6-3 with TRBJ1-5, with a weak D call TRBD1 (6 bases). The CDR3 is 17 residues long. Germline loops: CDR1 MNHEY, CDR2 SVGEGT. The V gene lost 9 bases and the J gene lost 0 bases, with 21 bases spanning the gap. CDR3 DNA: TGTGCCAGTCGGAGGGGGGGCGCGGGGTATAGCAATCAGCCCCAGCATCTT. Its protein is CASRRGGAGYSNQPQHL.

This clonotype has at least ten counts. A read error may account for a junction end that differs from germline. This rearrangement joins TRBV12-3 or TRBV12-4 to TRBJ2-2, with TRBD1 identical over 8 bases. The CDR3 is made up of 16 amino acids. As DNA, the CDR3 is TGTGCCAGCAGTTTACCGGGACAGGTGATAACCGGGGAGCTTTTTTTT. Residues: CASSLPGQVITGELFF.

This clonotype was counted ten times or more. V gene TRBV6-6 combines with J gene TRBJ2-3, with 9 bases matching TRBD2. The CDR3 spans 15 residues. Germline CDR1 reads MNHNY; CDR2 reads SVGAGI (reference sequence). V shed 6 bases, J shed 0 bases, and the junction held 4 bases outside the gene matches. CDR3 sequence (DNA): TGTGCCAGCAGCCCCCTAGCGGGGAGCACAGATACGCAGTATTTT. Translated, it gives CASSPLAGSTDTQYF.

In the case of this clonotype: A single base separates this from a much larger clone, so it may be a read error. The chain links TRBV7-9 to TRBJ1-2; 8 bases align to TRBD1. The V and J ends lost 3 bases and 6 bases, in that order; junction bases with no gene match: 6. The CDR3 has 14 amino acids. Germline V lookup: CDR1 SEHNR, CDR2 FQNEAQ (reference sequence). Here the CDR3 DNA reads TGTGCCAGCAGCTTGGTCCAGGGGGCTGATGGCTACACCTTC. As protein: CASSLVQGADGYTF. Full variable domain (missing parts from reference TRBV7-9 and TRBJ1-2): DTGVSQNPRHKITKRGQNVTFRCDPISEHNRLYWYRQTLGQGPEFLTYFQNEAQLEKSRLLSDRFSAERPKGSFSTLEIQRTEQGDSAMYLCASSLVQGADGYTFGSGTRLTVV.

Comment on this clonotype: Here the CDR3 omits its conserved ending phenylalanine or tryptophan, so a read error is the likely source. J is TRBJ2-2 and V is TRBV29-1; D uncertain. Germline CDR1 reads SQVTM; CDR2 reads ANQGSEA. Trimming pared 6 bases from V and 10 bases from J, leaving 18 bases between. The CDR3 spans 13 residues. The CDR3 protein is CSVTGHSGVELFL. CDR3 DNA: TGCAGCGTCACGGGTCACTCGGGCGTGGAGCTGTTTCTT.

This clonotype was picked up a small number of times. A much larger clone sits a single nucleotide away, making a read error possible. This sequence joins TRBV29-1 and TRBJ2-7; TRBD1 agrees at 10 bases. This CDR3 is 12 amino acids long. CDR1 is SQVTM and CDR2 is ANQGSEA in the germline V gene. CDR3 protein: CSVGDRGYGQYF. As DNA, the CDR3 is TGCAGCGTGGGGGACAGGGGCTACGGGCAGTACTTC.

V and J are TRBV5-6 and TRBJ2-1, with 9 bases aligning to TRBD1. Germline CDR1 is SGHDT and CDR2 is YYEEEE. V dropped 6 bases and J dropped 7; count of bases not matched to a gene: 11. The CDR3 is 15 residues long. The CDR3 nucleotides read TGTGCCAGCAACCACAGGGGGCGACGGTATAATGAGCAGTTCTTC. Protein: CASNHRGRRYNEQFF.

This clonotype was counted only a few times. This may be a read error, as it is one base from a much larger clone. The V call is TRBV6-1, the J call TRBJ2-7, with TRBD2 identical over 13 bases. Looked up from germline, CDR1 is MNHNS and CDR2 is SASEGT. The CDR3 runs 17 residues. The CDR3 reads CASNEWRTSGRSYEQYF. CDR3 coding DNA: TGTGCCAGCAATGAATGGCGGACTAGCGGGAGATCCTACGAGCAGTACTTC.

This clonotype was observed many times. The chain uses TRBV29-1 and TRBJ2-7; D is tentatively TRBD1 or TRBD2 (5 bases each). Germline assignment: CDR1 SQVTM and CDR2 ANQGSEA. V gave up 5 bases and J gave up 0 bases, with 8 bases separating them. The CDR3 is 12 residues long. This CDR3 is CSVWGTSYEQYF. The CDR3 coding sequence is TGCAGCGTTTGGGGGACCTCCTACGAGCAGTACTTC.

To note about this clonotype: With a much larger clone just one base away, this may be a read error. CDR3 residues: CAIGLAGGHKEQFF. The CDR3 DNA is TGTGCCATTGGACTAGCGGGAGGGCACAAGGAGCAGTTCTTC. This chain connects TRBV10-3 to TRBJ2-1; 15 bases align to TRBD2. In germline, CDR1 is ENHRY, CDR2 SYGVKD. The CDR3 runs 14 residues.

This clonotype has ten or more counts. This chain uses TRBV29-1 with TRBJ1-1, with D perhaps matching TRBD1 (6 bases). The CDR3 covers 16 residues. Trimming removed 1 base from V and 1 base from J, with 16 bases in between. CDR1 and CDR2 (germline): SQVTM, ANQGSEA. DNA of the CDR3: TGCAGCGTTGAAGTTCCGCCTCAGGGGCGGAACACTGAAGCTTTCTTT. Translating it yields CSVEVPPQGRNTEAFF. Looking up the rest from reference TRBV29-1 and TRBJ1-1 gives the full variable domain: SAVISQKPSRDICQRGTSLTIQCQVDSQVTMMFWYRQQPGQSLTLIATANQGSEATYESGFVIDKFPISRPNLTFSTLTVSNMSPEDSSIYLCSVEVPPQGRNTEAFFGQGTRLTVV.

A remark on this clonotype: At one end, the junction sequence differs from germline, possibly due to a read error. The rearrangement joins TRBV11-2 to TRBJ2-6; 7 bases are a match to TRBD1. CDR3 size: 15 residues. Germline V gene lookup returns CDR1 SGHAT and CDR2 FQNNGV. The CDR3 is CPSSLGGAGADVLTF. CDR3 bases: TGTCCCAGCAGTTTAGGGGGCGCAGGGGCCGACGTCCTGACTTTC.

Points on this clonotype: A read error may be the cause here, since a much bigger clone is one base away. V and J are TRBV5-6 and TRBJ1-1, with D unresolved. V was pared by 2 bases and J by 13 bases, with 15 bases between. Germline V gene data show CDR1 as SGHDT and CDR2 as YYEEEE. This CDR3 comprises 12 residues. The CDR3: CASSLRAGEHFF. In DNA, the CDR3 is TGTGCCAGCAGCTTAAGGGCGGGAGAGCATTTCTTT.